This T cell receptor (beta chain) was sequenced for a study of shared clonotypes between healthy human individuals. Points from the study as a whole: Rarefaction showed sorted-subset sequencing was incomplete despite large depth. Clonotypes shared by all four sorted-subset donors had higher generation probabilities than non-shared clonotypes.

Naive CD8 cells lacked CD45RO, underwent positive selection for CCR7 and left out terminally differentiated effector memory CD45RA+ cells. Regarding this clone: Its antigen is currently unknown. The sample carries other DNA sequences with the same CDR3.

DNA at 200 ng, about 30,000 T cell genomes, went into sorted-subset replicate PCRs. Repertoires were generated with immunoSEQ multiplex PCR, while TCRdb's copy carries only in-frame clones and drops some. The sample consists of about 550,000 clones, 95% to 96% of them appearing once. The CDR3 runs to 13 residues. The V end lost 1 base, the J end lost 1 base, and 4 bases lay between the germline ends. In germline, CDR1 is SGHAT, CDR2 FQNNGV. V and J are TRBV11-2 and TRBJ1-2; D is undetermined. This receptor was taken from a woman aged 30 to 39 in good health. Sequenced: naive CD8+ T cells sorted from blood. The CDR3 DNA follows: TGTGCCAGCAGCTTAGCAGATAACTATGGCTACACCTTC. It yields the protein CASSLADNYGYTF.